This T cell receptor beta chain was recovered during a study of cytomegalovirus exposure and HLA in healthy donors. The study, taken as a whole, reports: Accurate predictions that matched the HLA-A and HLA-B alleles of most subjects were reportedly made from TCR beta sequences. In terms of immune exposure information, only CMV serostatus was available.

On this clone itself: As yet, its antigen is unknown.

60 Vbeta and 13 Jbeta primers were used in PCR. Method: immunoSEQ multiplex PCR; TCRdb's copy keeps in-frame clones and lacks some. The sample has around 150,000 clones; about 71% are singletons. The CDR3 consists of 14 residues. Germline V gene sequence: CDR1 SGHTA, CDR2 FQGNSA. V was cut by 3 bases and J by 4 bases, with 12 bases left in between. Each donor was nominally healthy when sampled (though unrecorded immune exposures were likely). Sequenced: PBMCs. The chain employs TRBV7-2 and TRBJ2-5, with D perhaps TRBD2 (7 bases). The sequence was obtained from a man aged 45 to 65 in good health and CMV-seronegative. This CDR3 reads CASSFGGLRETQYF. The DNA for the CDR3 is TGTGCCAGCAGCTTCGGGGGGCTGAGAGAGACCCAGTACTTC.